The T cell receptor (beta chain) under discussion was sequenced for a study of T cells after yellow fever vaccination. J lost 4 bases, V lost 0 bases, and 6 bases had no gene match. The CDR3 length is 16 residues. Germline assignment: CDR1 MNHEY and CDR2 SVGEGT. Ten or more counts support this clonotype. Using its own MiXCR run on the 5' RACE reads, TCRdb lists one record per CDR3 protein. The sample contains approximately 160,000 distinct CDR3 sequences, about a tenth of which appear only once. This chain uses TRBV6-2 or TRBV6-3 with TRBJ2-7, with TRBD1 matching 10 bases. Sequences were derived from CD8+ T cells sorted from PBMCs, sampled 45 days after the yellow fever booster vaccination. This clonotype was obtained from a man younger than 35 who received the YFV17D yellow fever vaccine. The chain's CDR3 is CASSYSGDRGKYEQYF. The CDR3 DNA reads as TGTGCCAGCAGTTACTCTGGGGACAGGGGAAAATACGAGCAGTACTTC.